A selection of T cell receptor beta chains follows, all from one sample in a study of blood T cell repertoires in COVID-19. Clones were sequenced by immunoSEQ multiplex PCR, and TCRdb holds only the in-frame ones, with some missing. The data show approximately 200,000 clones, with roughly 85% seen just once and roughly 2.8% held by the top ten. What was sequenced was peripheral blood. These receptors were collected from a man aged 50-60 years who had recovered from COVID-19. CDR3s include the opening cysteine and the closing phenylalanine or tryptophan. The D gene is left open where the match is weak. Clone size is not always given. Where it is, it says once, few, many or a class for expanded clones.

>TRBJ1-2|TRBD1|NA|TRBV10-3
CAISGQGTARGYTF
TGTGCCATCAGCGGACAGGGGACAGCGAGGGGCTACACCTTC
>TRBJ1-1|TRBD1|NA|TRBV28
CASSPWTGGDSTEAFF
TGTGCCAGCAGTCCCTGGACAGGGGGCGATTCGACTGAAGCTTTCTTT
>TRBJ2-2|TRBD1|NA|TRBV14
CASSRRQGQANTGELFF
TGTGCCAGCAGCCGCCGACAGGGTCAGGCGAACACCGGGGAGCTGTTTTTT
>TRBJ2-3|TRBD1|NA|TRBV28
CASSLGGTGSDTQYF
TGTGCCAGCAGTTTGGGCGGGACAGGGTCAGATACGCAGTATTTT
>TRBJ1-1|NA|NA|TRBV4-1
CASSQELDFRDTEAFF
TGCGCCAGCAGCCAAGAACTGGACTTTAGGGACACTGAAGCTTTCTTT
>TRBJ1-1|TRBD1|NA|TRBV19
CASSSPGQKNTEAFF
TGTGCCAGTAGTAGCCCGGGACAGAAGAACACTGAAGCTTTCTTT
>TRBJ2-5|TRBD2|NA|TRBV28
CASSFNKWGAGETQYF
TGTGCCAGCAGTTTTAACAAGTGGGGAGCGGGGGAGACCCAGTACTTC
>TRBJ2-4|NA|NA|TRBV25-1
CASSGVPKNIQYF
TGTGCCAGCAGCGGGGTCCCCAAAAACATTCAGTACTTC
>TRBJ2-1|TRBD1|NA|TRBV7-9
CASSLGGTGRFF
TGTGCCAGCAGCTTAGGGGGGACAGGAAGGTTCTTC
>TRBJ2-7|NA|NA|TRBV25-1
CASSDPAFGVEQYF
TGTGCCAGCAGTGACCCCGCTTTCGGGGTCGAGCAGTACTTC
>TRBJ2-3|NA|NA|TRBV11-2
CASSRRTVTDTQYF
TGTGCCAGCAGCCGGAGGACAGTGACAGATACGCAGTATTTT
>TRBJ2-3|TRBD2|NA|TRBV11-2
CASSFYLAGSTDTQYF
TGTGCCAGCAGCTTCTATCTAGCGGGGAGCACAGATACGCAGTATTTT
>TRBJ1-6|TRBD1|few|TRBV2
CASSYDRVNSPLHF
TGTGCCAGCAGTTATGACAGGGTTAATTCACCCCTCCACTTT
>TRBJ1-6|TRBD1|NA|TRBV7-9
CASSFRQGGNSPLHF
TGTGCCAGCAGTTTTAGACAGGGCGGAAATTCACCCCTCCACTTT
>TRBJ2-7|NA|NA|TRBV2
CASSDAGLATPKEQYF
TGTGCCAGCAGTGACGCTGGGCTAGCCACCCCTAAGGAGCAGTACTTC
>TRBJ1-5|TRBD1|few|TRBV7-2
CASSLDPGGVQPQHF
TGTGCCAGCAGCTTAGACCCAGGGGGTGTTCAGCCCCAGCATTTT
>TRBJ1-6|TRBD1|NA|TRBV6-5
CASKTGVISPLHF
TGTGCCAGCAAGACAGGGGTTATTTCACCCCTCCACTTT
>TRBJ2-5|NA|NA|TRBV15
CATSSFSAGQETQYF
TGTGCCACCAGCAGTTTCTCGGCAGGGCAAGAGACCCAGTACTTC
>TRBJ2-7|NA|NA|TRBV21-1
CASSNKRRDRGEKMYF
TGTGCCAGCAGCAACAAACGGAGGGACAGGGGGGAAAAGATGTACTTC
>TRBJ2-7|TRBD2|few|TRBV5-1
CASSLLAPFSEQYF
TGCGCCAGCAGCTTACTAGCGCCTTTCAGTGAGCAGTACTTC
>TRBJ2-7|TRBD2|NA|TRBV9
CASSVGLAETYEQYF
TGTGCCAGCAGCGTAGGACTAGCGGAGACCTACGAGCAGTACTTC
>TRBJ2-3|NA|NA|TRBV2
CASFNGQFTDTQYF
TGTGCCAGCTTCAACGGACAGTTCACAGATACGCAGTATTTT
>TRBJ2-7|TRBD2|NA|TRBV7-6
CASSRTSGSYEQYF
TGTGCCAGCAGCCGTACTAGCGGATCCTACGAGCAGTACTTC
>TRBJ2-3|TRBD2|NA|TRBV2
CANDRAGEGSGTQYF
TGTGCCAACGATCGAGCGGGAGAGGGTTCGGGCACGCAGTATTTT
>TRBJ2-7|TRBD1|once|TRBV3-1/TRBV3-2
CASSQAGTGDREQYF
TGTGCCAGCAGCCAAGCAGGGACAGGGGATCGCGAGCAGTACTTC
>TRBJ2-5|TRBD1|NA|TRBV7-9
CASSLGWDRSLETQYF
TGTGCCAGCAGCTTAGGATGGGACAGGTCGTTGGAGACCCAGTACTTC
>TRBJ2-5|TRBD2|NA|TRBV30
CARRAGGETQYF
TGTGCCCGACGGGCGGGGGGAGAGACCCAGTACTTC
>TRBJ2-2|NA|NA|TRBV24-1
CATSDLQVSGDTGELFF
TGTGCCACCAGTGATTTGCAAGTCTCCGGGGACACCGGGGAGCTGTTTTTT
>TRBJ1-6|NA|NA|TRBV25-1
CASEGGSKGSASPLHF
TGTGCCAGTGAAGGAGGGTCAAAGGGGTCCGCCTCACCCCTCCACTTT
>TRBJ2-7|TRBD1|few|TRBV7-2
CASSVRPGQGREQYF
TGTGCCAGCAGCGTTAGGCCCGGACAGGGCCGCGAGCAGTACTTC
>TRBJ1-1|TRBD1|NA|TRBV6-5
CASRQFGTALGAFF
TGTGCCAGCAGACAGTTTGGGACAGCACTTGGAGCTTTCTTT
>TRBJ2-3|TRBD2|NA|TRBV7-2
CASSLTRGGGDTQYF
TGTGCCAGCAGCTTAACCCGGGGGGGAGGGGATACGCAGTATTTT